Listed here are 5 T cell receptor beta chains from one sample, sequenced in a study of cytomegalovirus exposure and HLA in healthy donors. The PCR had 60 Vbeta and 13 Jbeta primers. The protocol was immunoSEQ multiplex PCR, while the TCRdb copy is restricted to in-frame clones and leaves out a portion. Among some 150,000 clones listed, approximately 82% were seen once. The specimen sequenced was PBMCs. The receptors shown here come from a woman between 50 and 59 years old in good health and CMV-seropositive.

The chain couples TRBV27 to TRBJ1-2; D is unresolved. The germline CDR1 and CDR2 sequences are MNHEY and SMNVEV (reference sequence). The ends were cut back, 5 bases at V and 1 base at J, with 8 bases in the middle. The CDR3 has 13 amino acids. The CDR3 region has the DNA TGTGCCAGCAGTCCTCTAGATAACTATGGCTACACCTTC. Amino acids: CASSPLDNYGYTF.

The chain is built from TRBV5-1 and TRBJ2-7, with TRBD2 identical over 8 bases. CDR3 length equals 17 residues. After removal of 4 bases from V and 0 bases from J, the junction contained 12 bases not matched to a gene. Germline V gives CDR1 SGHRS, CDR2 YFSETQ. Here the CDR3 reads CASSIMSGGRSSYEQYF. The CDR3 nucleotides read TGCGCCAGCAGCATAATGAGCGGGGGCCGTAGCTCCTACGAGCAGTACTTC. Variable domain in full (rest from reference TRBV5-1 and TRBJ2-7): KAGVTQTPRYLIKTRGQQVTLSCSPISGHRSVSWYQQTPGQGLQFLFEYFSETQRNKGNFPGRFSGRQFSNSRSEMNVSTLELGDSALYLCASSIMSGGRSSYEQYFGPGTRLTVT.

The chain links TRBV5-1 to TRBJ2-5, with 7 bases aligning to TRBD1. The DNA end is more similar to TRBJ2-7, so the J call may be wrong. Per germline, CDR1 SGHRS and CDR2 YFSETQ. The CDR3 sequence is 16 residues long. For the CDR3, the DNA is TGCGCCAGCAGCCTGGTGGCCGGGACAGCTTCCTACGAGCAGTACTTC. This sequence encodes CASSLVAGTASYEQYF.

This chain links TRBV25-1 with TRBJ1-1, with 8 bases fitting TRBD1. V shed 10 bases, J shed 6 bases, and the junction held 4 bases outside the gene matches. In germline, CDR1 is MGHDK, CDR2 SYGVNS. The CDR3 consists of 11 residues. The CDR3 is CATWTGSEAFF. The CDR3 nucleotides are TGTGCCACCTGGACAGGGTCTGAAGCTTTCTTT.

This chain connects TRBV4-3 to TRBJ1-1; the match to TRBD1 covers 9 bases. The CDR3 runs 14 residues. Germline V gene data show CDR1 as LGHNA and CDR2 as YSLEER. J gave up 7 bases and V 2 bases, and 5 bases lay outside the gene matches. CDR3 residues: CASSQWKGQGEAFF. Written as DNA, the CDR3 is TGCGCCAGCAGCCAATGGAAGGGACAGGGTGAAGCTTTCTTT.